This T cell receptor (beta chain) was sequenced during a study of blood T cell repertoires in COVID-19. This CDR3 comprises 15 residues. Germline CDR1 reads KGHSH; CDR2 reads LQKENI. The trim removed 1 base at V and 6 bases at J, leaving 9 bases unmatched. Sequencing used immunoSEQ multiplex PCR; TCRdb keeps in-frame clones, though not all of them. This table holds about 73,000 clones, 75% to 90% found once. This chain links TRBV18 with TRBJ2-7, with 7 bases lining up with TRBD1. The sequencing sample was made of peripheral blood. The TCR was taken from an elderly man with acute or convalescent COVID-19. The DNA for the CDR3 is TGTGCCAGCTCACCACTAAGGACAGGTTCGGGCGAGCAGTACTTC. Its translation is CASSPLRTGSGEQYF.